Presented here are 23 T cell receptor beta chains from one specimen sequenced in a study of graft-versus-host responses after intestinal transplantation. Profiling relied on immunoSEQ multiplex PCR, and the TCRdb table lists in-frame clones only, not all of them. The sample lists approximately 12,000 clones, roughly 80% occurring once. This material consisted of PBMCs, taken about 300 days after intestinal transplant. These receptor sequences come from a human patient who received an intestinal transplant, so some T cells may come from the graft donor.

The chain uses TRBV6-5 and TRBJ2-1, with D perhaps TRBD1 (6 bases). Trimming stripped 3 bases from V and 10 bases from J, with 19 bases between. The CDR3 has 15 residues. Per germline, CDR1 MNHEY and CDR2 SVGAGI. The CDR3 loop is CASSYEVGGGREQFF. As DNA, the CDR3 is TGTGCCAGCAGTTATGAGGTTGGGGGCGGTAGGGAGCAGTTCTTC.

The chain carries TRBV15 and TRBJ1-5; 9 bases fit TRBD1. Germline CDR1 and CDR2: LNHNV and YYDKDF (reference sequence). There are 14 residues in the CDR3. The V segment lost 3 bases and the J segment 4 bases; nucleotides outside the gene matches: 1. Written as DNA, the CDR3 is TGTGCCACCAGCAGGGGACAGGGAAATCAGCCCCAGCATTTT. Translated, it gives CATSRGQGNQPQHF.

In its sample, this clone was seen once. This chain connects TRBV9 to TRBJ2-1; perhaps D is TRBD1 or TRBD2 (6 bases each). This CDR3 comprises 17 residues. V was cut by 3 bases and J by 0 bases, with 16 bases left in between. The germline CDR1 and CDR2 sequences are SGDLS and YYNGEE. CDR3 nucleotide sequence: TGTGCCAGCAGCGCTAGGGGGACTTACCGCTCCTACAATGAGCAGTTCTTC. This sequence encodes CASSARGTYRSYNEQFF.

The chain uses TRBV30 and TRBJ2-5; 8 nucleotides match TRBD2. The J segment lost 4 bases and the V segment lost 5 bases, leaving 6 bases of the junction unmatched. CDR3 length: 13 residues. The V gene's germline CDR1 is GTSNPN and CDR2 SVGIG (reference sequence). The chain's CDR3 is CAWGTGGRETQYF. CDR3 DNA sequence: TGTGCCTGGGGGACGGGAGGGCGAGAGACCCAGTACTTC.

This clone has only a few counts. The chain combines TRBV28 with TRBJ1-4; 7 bases are a match to TRBD1. Unmatched junction bases numbered 1, after V lost 3 bases and J lost 3 bases. The CDR3 has 14 amino acids. Germline CDR1 and CDR2: MDHEN and SYDVKM. The CDR3: CASSLGQSNEKLFF. DNA for the CDR3: TGTGCCAGCAGTTTGGGACAGTCTAATGAAAAACTGTTTTTT.

The chain has TRBV28 and TRBJ2-7; 11 bases are a match to TRBD2. The CDR3 consists of 15 residues. Germline assignment: CDR1 MDHEN and CDR2 SYDVKM. J lost 4 bases, V lost 5 bases, and 7 bases had no gene match. The CDR3 reads CASSALTSGRYEQYF. The CDR3 nucleotides read TGTGCCAGCAGTGCCCTTACTAGCGGGAGATACGAGCAGTACTTC.

This sequence joins TRBV6-5 and TRBJ2-3, with unresolved D. Trimming took 0 bases from V and 11 from J, leaving 12 bases between them. The germline gives CDR1 MNHEY, CDR2 SVGAGI. The CDR3 has 13 residues. The CDR3 DNA reads as TGTGCCAGCAGTTACTCGACCTTGGACGTGCAGTATTTT. It translates to CASSYSTLDVQYF.

This sequence joins TRBV27 and TRBJ1-5; TRBD1 matches at 9 bases. This CDR3 comprises 17 residues. V dropped 2 bases and J dropped 6; count of bases not matched to a gene: 11. Looked up from germline, CDR1 is MNHEY and CDR2 is SMNVEV (reference sequence). CDR3 residues: CASSLKLRDRVGQPQHF. CDR3 DNA: TGTGCCAGCAGTTTAAAGTTACGGGACAGGGTTGGTCAGCCCCAGCATTTT.

This chain connects TRBV5-6 to TRBJ1-2; 7 bases map to TRBD1. The CDR3 contains 19 residues. CDR1 SGHDT and CDR2 YYEEEE come from the germline V gene. V dropped 2 bases and J dropped 3; count of bases not matched to a gene: 19. CDR3 amino acids: CASSFPGRQGFTDHYGYTF. DNA of the CDR3: TGTGCCAGCAGCTTCCCTGGGAGACAGGGCTTTACCGATCACTATGGCTACACCTTC. The complete variable domain, with remaining parts taken from reference TRBV5-6 and TRBJ1-2, reads DAGVTQSPTHLIKTRGQQVTLRCSPKSGHDTVSWYQQALGQGPQFIFQYYEEEERQRGNFPDRFSGHQFPNYSSELNVNALLLGDSALYLCASSFPGRQGFTDHYGYTFGSGTRLTVV.

The V and J genes are TRBV10-2 and TRBJ2-1, with D hard to call. This CDR3 contains 15 residues. CDR1 WSHSY and CDR2 SAAADI come from the germline V gene. The V and J ends lost 8 bases and 7 bases respectively, with 21 bases between them. CDR3 sequence reads: CASVRPTGASNEQFF. DNA of the CDR3: TGCGCCAGCGTCCGGCCTACCGGCGCCTCAAATGAGCAGTTCTTC.

The rearrangement joins TRBV7-8 to TRBJ2-7; D call uncertain. In germline, CDR1 is SGHVS, CDR2 FQNEAQ. The germline V and J ends were trimmed by 4 bases and 0 bases, with 10 bases remaining between them. The CDR3 has 14 residues. The CDR3 protein is CASSSVGFSYEQYF. In DNA form, the CDR3 reads TGTGCCAGCAGCTCAGTGGGATTCTCCTACGAGCAGTACTTC.

The chain uses TRBV6-5 and TRBJ1-5; tentatively, D is TRBD1 (5 bases). V lost 2 bases, J lost 4 bases, and 6 bases lay in between. Per the germline V gene, CDR1 is MNHEY and CDR2 is SVGAGI. This CDR3 has 13 amino acids. CDR3 bases: TGTGCCAGCAGTTACGGGGGGAATCAGCCCCAGCATTTT. The encoded protein is CASSYGGNQPQHF.

This clone was counted a few times. V usage is TRBV19 and J usage is TRBJ1-4; D unresolved. There are 11 residues in the CDR3. Between the trimmed V and J ends, which lost 5 bases and 16 bases, there was a span of 14 bases. The germline V gene has CDR1 LNHDA and CDR2 SQIVND (reference sequence). CDR3 protein: CASSFLMEKFF. In nucleotides, the CDR3 is TGTGCCAGTAGTTTTCTCATGGAGAAGTTTTTT.

V and J are TRBV25-1 and TRBJ2-5; possibly TRBD2 for D (6 bases). Germline values: CDR1 MGHDK, CDR2 SYGVNS. The V end lost 10 bases, the J end lost 5 bases, and 23 bases lay between the germline ends. This CDR3 has 15 residues. In nucleotides, the CDR3 is TGTGCCACCCAGGGACTTAGTTTAAGGATGGAGACCCAGTACTTC. Translating it yields CATQGLSLRMETQYF.

The V call is TRBV18, the J call TRBJ1-2; 11 positions match TRBD1. Germline CDR1 KGHSH, CDR2 LQKENI. The CDR3 covers 15 residues. V lost 3 bases and J lost 6; bases outside the gene matches: 6. The CDR3 DNA reads TGTGCCAGCTCACCCGGACAGGGGGCGCGGAATGGCTACACCTTC. Protein product: CASSPGQGARNGYTF.

The chain joins TRBV19 to TRBJ2-7; TRBD2 matches 12 bases. The length of the CDR3 is 18 residues. CDR1 and CDR2 (germline): LNHDA, SQIVND (reference sequence). V was clipped by 0 bases and J by 0 bases; unmatched bases: 6. For the CDR3, the DNA is TGTGCCAGTAGTATAGATATGACGACTAGCGGGAGCTCCTACGAGCAGTACTTC. This encodes CASSIDMTTSGSSYEQYF. The full variable domain, in which reference TRBV19 and TRBJ2-7 provide the parts outside the CDR3, is DGGITQSPKYLFRKEGQNVTLSCEQNLNHDAMYWYRQDPGQGLRLIYYSQIVNDFQKGDIAEGYSVSREKKESFPLTVTSAQKNPTAFYLCASSIDMTTSGSSYEQYFGPGTRLTVT.

This rearrangement joins TRBV7-2 to TRBJ2-4, with 9 bases identical to TRBD1. V lost 5 bases and J lost 8; bases outside the gene matches: 7. The CDR3 loop spans 14 amino acids. Germline CDR1 and CDR2: SGHTA and FQGNSA. The CDR3 spells CASSQQGARDIQYF. For the CDR3, the DNA is TGTGCCAGCAGCCAACAGGGGGCGCGGGACATTCAGTACTTC.

The J gene is TRBJ2-7, the V gene TRBV28; D not resolved. The CDR3 totals 10 residues. Germline-derived CDR1 and CDR2 are MDHEN and SYDVKM. V was shortened by 7 bases and J by 6 bases, with 7 bases between the two germline ends. CDR3 in DNA: TGTGCCAGCAACGGCGCCGAGCAGTACTTC. This encodes CASNGAEQYF.

The rearrangement uses TRBV4-2 and TRBJ2-5; 8 bases agree with TRBD2. The CDR3 is made up of 15 amino acids. After removal of 1 base from V and 5 bases from J, the junction contained 6 bases not matched to a gene. Germline V gene sequence: CDR1 LGHNA, CDR2 YNFKEQ. CDR3 in amino acids: CASSQVFGGRETQYF. CDR3 coding DNA: TGTGCCAGCAGCCAAGTTTTCGGCGGGAGGGAGACCCAGTACTTC.

The chain uses TRBV4-2 and TRBJ2-7, with 10 bases aligning to TRBD1. This CDR3 has 16 amino acids. V lost 4 bases and J lost 5; bases outside the gene matches: 11. CDR1 is LGHNA and CDR2 is YNFKEQ in the germline V gene. CDR3: CASSRTRDRGTHEQYF. Written as DNA, the CDR3 is TGTGCCAGCAGCCGGACCCGGGACAGGGGAACCCACGAGCAGTACTTC.

The chain joins TRBV9 to TRBJ1-4; the match to TRBD1 covers 7 bases. CDR3 length equals 16 residues. With V trimmed by 3 bases and J by 4 bases, 9 bases remained unmatched. Germline V gene sequence: CDR1 SGDLS, CDR2 YYNGEE. For the CDR3, the DNA is TGTGCCAGCAGCGGGACAGGCTTGGGATTTAATGAAAAACTGTTTTTT. Amino acids: CASSGTGLGFNEKLFF.

The genes are TRBV13 and TRBJ2-7, with 10 positions matching TRBD1. Germline values: CDR1 PRHDT, CDR2 FYEKMQ (reference sequence). After removal of 0 bases from V and 5 bases from J, the junction contained 10 bases not matched to a gene. This CDR3 is built from 17 residues. The DNA of the CDR3 is TGTGCCAGCAGCTTAGGTCAGGGACAGGGGTTGAAGGACGAGCAGTACTTC. Its protein is CASSLGQGQGLKDEQYF. Drawing the rest from reference TRBV13 and TRBJ2-7, the complete variable domain is AAGVIQSPRHLIKEKRETATLKCYPIPRHDTVYWYQQGPGQDPQFLISFYEKMQSDKGSIPDRFSAQQFSDYHSELNMSSLELGDSALYFCASSLGQGQGLKDEQYFGPGTRLTVT.

The chain employs TRBV27 and TRBJ1-1; D is possibly TRBD1 (6 bases). Germline CDR1 MNHEY, CDR2 SMNVEV (reference sequence). V was pared by 5 bases and J by 4 bases, with 17 bases between. This CDR3 is 15 amino acids long. The CDR3: CASSPHREGGTEAFF. CDR3 nucleotide sequence: TGTGCCAGCAGTCCCCACAGGGAGGGGGGCACTGAAGCTTTCTTT.